This T cell receptor beta chain emerged from a study of T cells after yellow fever vaccination. The germline V gene encodes CDR1 SGHTA and CDR2 FQGNSA. With 6 bases removed from V and 4 bases from J, the gap between germline ends came to 4 bases. The CDR3 consists of 11 residues. Conversion of TCR transcripts into cDNA relied on 5'RACE template switching, which added a universal primer site and UMIs. MiXCR, run by TCRdb on the 5' RACE reads, gives a single entry per CDR3 protein. The sample has 300,000 to 350,000 distinct CDR3 sequences, around 10% seen once. This clonotype was counted at least ten times. Its specificity is not known. Study results and caveats: Once the booster was given, most primary-vaccination clones reappeared, at approximately 97% for CD4 and 88% for CD8.

The chain carries TRBV7-2 and TRBJ2-1, with D uncertain. The TCR originated in a man aged 18 to 29 who received the YFV17D yellow fever vaccine. This specimen consisted of CD4+ T cells sorted from PBMCs, obtained 45 days after the yellow fever booster vaccination. The CDR3 DNA reads as TGTGCCAGCAGGGGATACAATGAGCAGTTCTTC. As protein: CASRGYNEQFF.